This TCR beta chain originates from a study of CD8 T cells in Susac syndrome (dated by TCRdb to the late 2010s). Background for the entire study: Of the Susac syndrome patients who were sequenced, six had clinically active disease and fewer than ten were in clinical remission. CD8+ T cell repertoire clonality was compared between some 12 healthy donors, around 14 Susac syndrome patients and 15 or so multiple sclerosis patients. At the time of blood withdrawal, Susac syndrome patients were either therapy-naive, taking corticosteroids (with some also receiving IVIg), or on IVIg alone. The study used repertoire sequencing to test whether antigen drove CD8+ T cell activation and differentiation in Susac syndrome.

General findings and caveats noted by the study authors: Clonal expansion was seen in Susac syndrome CD8+ repertoires, peaking in CD8+ TEMRA cells and being greater in clinically active patients than in remitting ones. About 15 Susac-specific public clones were identified in the total CD8+ repertoire, and five or six Susac-specific public clones were identified in the CD8+ TEMRA repertoire. The number of individuals in the TCR sequencing and HLA analysis was acknowledged as relatively small.

Trimming removed 0 bases from V and 2 bases from J, leaving 18 bases between the germline ends. Including cysteine and phenylalanine, the CDR3 has 18 amino acids. The retained sequence is limited to the CDR3, 54 bases, with the frame set at the first base. Per the germline V gene (reference sequence), LNHNV is the CDR1 and YYDKDF is the CDR2. In regard to this clonotype: Its antigen is not yet known. Base qualities are missing; no much larger clone stands one base away.

Peripheral blood CD8+ and CD4+ T cells from healthy donors, Susac syndrome patients and multiple sclerosis patients were profiled using high-throughput TCR beta sequencing. Recently defined diagnostic criteria for definite or probable disease were met by the Susac syndrome patients. Bulk CD8+ and CD4+ T cells were purified by magnetic negative isolation, whereas CD8+ TEMRA cells were enriched by FACS. Blood was drawn into EDTA tubes, processed within 24 hours, and PBMCs were isolated by density gradient centrifugation. PBMCs intended for TCR sequencing were cryopreserved in liquid nitrogen and thawed later in a water bath at 37 degrees C. The sorted or isolated CD4+, CD8+ and CD8+ TEMRA cells reached a purity of at least 90%. RNA was extracted with the RNeasy kit and about 0.5 to 1 ug was reverse transcribed using random hexamers. The immunoSEQ multiplex PCR assay, which covers 54 Vbeta and 13 Jbeta segments, was used to amplify TCR beta CDR3 regions. To correct PCR amplification bias, a synthetic template baseline was used for both primer optimization and computational correction. In the original analysis: Reads were annotated to V, D and J genes according to IMGT and were analyzed with immunoSEQ Analyzer, with only productive sequences retained. To calculate clonality, Shannon entropy was normalized by log2 of the number of productive unique sequences and then subtracted from one. Public and private clones were assessed among the 100 most prevalent clones of each patient and control. Clones were defined as Susac-specific when absent from the healthy and MS cohorts, from fewer than 1,300 published viral clones and from other ImmuneACCESS disease sequences. Clones were called with MiXCR by TCRdb after fastp trimmed the public reads at Q25, and only in-frame beta chains were retained. Each entry merges the rows of one CDR3 protein and shows their most common DNA and genes. None of the V and J calls come from the authors' own analysis; TCRdb made them. The sample table records about 100,000 distinct CDR3 sequences; 95% of these occur just once. Jointly, the top ten make up approximately 0.3% of the sample.

This chain is built from TRBV15 and TRBJ2-3; the D gene is perhaps TRBD2, on 6 matching bases. Sequencing input: CD8+ T cells from PBMCs. This receptor was identified in a human donor with Susac syndrome. The CDR3 region reads CATSRDRETDLYTDTQYF. The DNA sequence follows: TGTGCCACCAGCAGAGATCGGGAGACAGACTTGTACACAGATACGCAGTATTTT.